The table lists the clone carrying this T cell receptor (beta chain) with a few counts. No antigen is known for it. The data derive from a study of siplizumab effects on memory and regulatory T cells. Study-wide results and caveats: With siplizumab, mappable alloreactive CD4+ clones averaged roughly 65% Treg-derived, versus around 28% in controls. No assignable naive or memory phenotype existed for roughly 80-95% of proliferating CD4+ or CD8+ clones.

Assays were performed on 95,000 to 100,000 TCR templates per sample. Sequenced by immunoSEQ multiplex PCR; TCRdb stores in-frame clones only, minus some. The sample comprises approximately 60,000 clones, around three quarters of which are singletons, and less than 0.55% rests with the top ten. Germline values: CDR1 MGHDK, CDR2 SYGVNS. J lost 8 bases, V lost 6 bases, and 10 bases had no gene match. The CDR3 is made up of 15 amino acids. Input material: memory CD4+ T cells sorted from blood. The sequence came from a human donor in good health. The J gene is TRBJ2-1, the V gene TRBV25-1; TRBD2 matches 10 bases. CDR3 DNA sequence: TGTGCCAGCAGGGACGGGACTAGCGTATTAGATGAGCAGTTCTTC. Its protein is CASRDGTSVLDEQFF.